The 25 T cell receptor beta chains given below trace back to one sample, sequenced in a study of early stage breast cancer tumors. The table came from immunoSEQ multiplex PCR; TCRdb's copy has only in-frame clones and leaves some out. The sample carries some 29,000 clones, about 83% recorded once. The source material was blood. Receptors were obtained from a person aged 45-65 years with breast cancer.

This clone showed up just once. The genes are TRBV10-2 and TRBJ2-7, with TRBD1 matching 7 bases. V trimming: 2 bases; J trimming: 2 bases; junction bases outside the gene matches: 3. Germline V gives CDR1 WSHSY, CDR2 SAAADI. This CDR3 has 14 residues. The CDR3: CASSEHRGAYEQYF. CDR3 coding DNA: TGCGCCAGCAGTGAGCACAGGGGAGCCTACGAGCAGTACTTC.

This chain links TRBV21-1 with TRBJ2-3; TRBD1 reflects the table's D call only, with no check against the DNA. TRBV21-1 counts as a pseudogene. The CDR3 has 18 residues. CDR3 coding DNA: TGTGCCAGCAGCAAAGCGGGGACAGGGGAGGCCGGCACAGATACGCAGTATTTT. It specifies CASSKAGTGEAGTDTQYF.

By frequency in the sample, this clone is medium-sized. The CDR3 DNA is TGTGCCAGCAGAGTACAGGGTTCCTACGAGCAGTACTTC. Its translation is CASRVQGSYEQYF. This chain joins TRBV2 and TRBJ2-7; a weak D match, TRBD1 (6 bases). CDR1 is SNHLY, CDR2 FYNNEI, per germline. This CDR3 comprises 13 residues. Between the trimmed V and J ends, which lost 6 bases and 1 base, there was a span of 10 bases.

The chain carries TRBV19 and TRBJ1-2; tentatively, D is TRBD1 (5 bases). V was trimmed by 4 bases and J by 3 bases, leaving 15 bases between them. Per the germline V gene, CDR1 is LNHDA and CDR2 is SQIVND (reference sequence). CDR3 size: 15 residues. CDR3 residues: CASSTRQNSHYGYTF. CDR3 sequence (DNA): TGTGCCAGTAGTACAAGACAGAATTCTCACTATGGCTACACCTTC.

The chain combines TRBV7-7 with TRBJ2-5; TRBD1 is a possible D gene (6 bases). In germline, CDR1 is SSHAT, CDR2 FNYEAQ (reference sequence). The CDR3 contains 15 residues. V lost 2 bases and J lost 4, with 14 bases in between. CDR3 coding DNA: TGTGCCAGCAGCTTAAAGGGGGACCAGGGAGAGACCCAGTACTTC. It specifies CASSLKGDQGETQYF.

The genes are TRBV18 and TRBJ2-1; 9 bases are a match to TRBD2. The CDR3 runs 18 residues. Unmatched junction bases numbered 16, after V lost 3 bases and J lost 7 bases. The germline CDR1 and CDR2 sequences are KGHSH and LQKENI. CDR3 coding DNA: TGTGCCAGCTCACCCCAACCCCTTTTTGCGGGAGGGGCGAATGAGCAGTTCTTC. It yields the protein CASSPQPLFAGGANEQFF.

This clone has just one count. The rearrangement joins TRBV7-6 to TRBJ2-7, with TRBD1 matching over 9 bases. The CDR3 runs to 16 residues. In germline, CDR1 is SGHVS, CDR2 FNYEAQ. V was clipped by 0 bases and J by 1 base; unmatched bases: 4. CDR3 in amino acids: CASSLATGGASYEQYF. The DNA for the CDR3 is TGTGCCAGCAGCTTAGCCACAGGGGGCGCTTCCTACGAGCAGTACTTC.

The V and J genes are TRBV18 and TRBJ2-3; TRBD2 matches at 9 bases. V shed 6 bases and J 5 bases; nucleotides not matched to a gene: 9. CDR3 length: 15 residues. The germline V gene encodes CDR1 KGHSH and CDR2 LQKENI. For the CDR3, the DNA is TGTGCCAGCTCGCCAAGCATAGCGGGAGAAGATACGCAGTATTTT. Its protein is CASSPSIAGEDTQYF.

The chain links TRBV29-1 to TRBJ1-2, with 7 bases identical to TRBD1. The CDR3 runs 12 residues. Trimming at V came to 6 bases and at J to 8 bases, leaving 9 bases not matched to a gene. Germline lookup yields CDR1 SQVTM and CDR2 ANQGSEA. The CDR3 nucleotides read TGCAGCGTCCTTCGACAGGGAGGAGGCTACACCTTC. It specifies CSVLRQGGGYTF.

CDR3 coding DNA: TGTGCCAGCAGCCTAGACCAGGGAGGGGGAAACTATGGCTACACCTTC. Its protein is CASSLDQGGGNYGYTF. This chain links TRBV9 with TRBJ1-2, with D perhaps matching TRBD1 (6 bases). CDR1 SGDLS and CDR2 YYNGEE come from the germline V gene. V lost 4 bases, J lost 2 bases, and 18 bases lay in between. This CDR3 is 16 amino acids long. Based on the CDR3 plus reference TRBV9 and TRBJ1-2, the full variable domain is DSGVTQTPKHLITATGQRVTLRCSPRSGDLSVYWYQQSLDQGLQFLIQYYNGEERAKGNILERFSAQQFPDLHSELNLSSLELGDSALYFCASSLDQGGGNYGYTFGSGTRLTVV.

The chain employs TRBV15 and TRBJ2-2; 13 nucleotides match TRBD2. CDR1 and CDR2 from the germline V gene are LNHNV and YYDKDF (reference sequence). After removal of 0 bases from V and 3 bases from J, the junction contained 7 bases not matched to a gene. The CDR3 contains 19 residues. The CDR3 DNA is TGTGCCACCAGCAGAGATCGACTAGCGGGGGGCCGATACACCGGGGAGCTGTTTTTT. This translates into CATSRDRLAGGRYTGELFF.

The V call is TRBV5-6, the J call TRBJ1-5, with D possibly being TRBD1 (6 bases). The V gene's germline CDR1 is SGHDT and CDR2 YYEEEE. The CDR3 is made up of 15 amino acids. Trimming pared 2 bases from V and 3 bases from J, leaving 12 bases between. Written as DNA, the CDR3 is TGTGCCAGCAGCTTAGGGGGGGCCCACAATCAGCCCCAGCATTTT. This gives the protein CASSLGGAHNQPQHF.

V gene TRBV29-1 combines with J gene TRBJ1-1, with a tentative D call TRBD1 (5 bases). V gave up 0 bases and J gave up 5 bases, with 13 bases separating them. The CDR3 has 14 amino acids. Germline V gives CDR1 SQVTM, CDR2 ANQGSEA. CDR3 region: CSVEDAGRVTEAFF. The CDR3 coding sequence is TGCAGCGTTGAAGACGCCGGCAGGGTTACTGAAGCTTTCTTT.

The CDR3 DNA is TGTGCCAGTCGCCAGGGAGCTCGGGCTGGAAACACCATATATTTT. This codes for CASRQGARAGNTIYF. This chain uses TRBV19 with TRBJ1-3; possible D gene TRBD1, 5 bases. The V gene's germline CDR1 is LNHDA and CDR2 SQIVND (reference sequence). This CDR3 has 15 amino acids. V dropped 8 bases and J dropped 2 bases, with 16 bases sitting between them.

The chain employs TRBV21-1 and TRBJ1-1. TRBV21-1 is designated a pseudogene. CDR3 length: 16 amino acids. For the CDR3, the DNA is TGTGCCAGCAGCCCGCACGGGGGTCTTGGGCCAATTGAAGCTTTCTTT. Its translation is CASSPHGGLGPIEAFF.

The chain has TRBV10-3 and TRBJ2-3, with 10 bases aligning to TRBD2. Germline values: CDR1 ENHRY, CDR2 SYGVKD. The CDR3 spans 15 residues. V lost 3 bases, J lost 5 bases, and 5 bases stayed unmatched. CDR3 amino acids: CAISDSVAGGDTQYF. CDR3 bases: TGTGCCATCAGTGATTCAGTAGCGGGGGGAGATACGCAGTATTTT.

The chain has TRBV10-2 and TRBJ2-7; TRBD1 agrees at 10 bases. The CDR3 covers 14 residues. Per the germline V gene, CDR1 is WSHSY and CDR2 is SAAADI. Unmatched junction bases numbered 9, after V lost 8 bases and J lost 5 bases. The CDR3 DNA reads TGCGCCAGCCTCGAACGGGGACAGGGGCACGAGCAGTACTTC. This encodes CASLERGQGHEQYF.

The gene calls are TRBV7-6 and TRBJ2-5; D call uncertain. This CDR3 comprises 14 residues. Germline assignment: CDR1 SGHVS and CDR2 FNYEAQ. V gave up 3 bases and J gave up 5 bases, with 13 bases separating them. The CDR3 protein is CASSFGGDRETQYF. CDR3 DNA sequence: TGTGCCAGCAGCTTCGGTGGAGACCGGGAGACCCAGTACTTC.

CDR3 DNA sequence: TGTGCCAGTACTTTGGGGTCAGGAAGTACTGAAGCTTTCTTT. This sequence encodes CASTLGSGSTEAFF. The chain uses TRBV19 and TRBJ1-1; D is uncertain. V lost 7 bases to trimming and J lost 5 bases, with 17 bases between them. This CDR3 is built from 14 residues. The germline V gene has CDR1 LNHDA and CDR2 SQIVND (reference sequence).

The chain has TRBV6-5 and TRBJ2-2, with D perhaps matching TRBD1 or TRBD2 (5 bases each). V was cut by 5 bases and J by 6 bases, with 13 bases left in between. CDR3 length: 14 residues. Germline CDR1 is MNHEY and CDR2 is SVGAGI. The CDR3 region has the DNA TGTGCCAGCAGTCCAGGGAGAATGGCCGGGGAGCTGTTTTTT. It codes for CASSPGRMAGELFF.

This chain connects TRBV19 to TRBJ1-1; TRBD1 agrees at 8 bases. This CDR3 is 16 amino acids long. Germline V gene lookup returns CDR1 LNHDA and CDR2 SQIVND (reference sequence). V dropped 4 bases and J dropped 4; count of bases not matched to a gene: 11. CDR3 region: CASSNPRTGLTTEAFF. The DNA of the CDR3 is TGTGCCAGTAGTAACCCAAGGACAGGGTTGACCACTGAAGCTTTCTTT.

The rearrangement uses TRBV21-1 and TRBJ2-7; TRBD2, the D gene given by the table, was not confirmed from the DNA. TRBV21-1 is flagged as a pseudogene. The CDR3 spans 11 residues. The CDR3 here is CASSNFYEQYF. The CDR3, as DNA: TGTGCCAGCAGCAACTTCTACGAGCAGTACTTC.

This chain joins TRBV4-1 and TRBJ2-3; D might be TRBD2 (6 bases). Germline loops: CDR1 MGHRA, CDR2 YSYEKL. The CDR3 contains 15 residues. Trimming left V 4 bases short and J 5 bases short, with 16 bases between. CDR3 sequence: CASSLSAGLQDTQYF. In nucleotides, the CDR3 is TGCGCCAGCAGCCTGTCTGCGGGGCTCCAAGATACGCAGTATTTT.

The chain joins TRBV18 to TRBJ1-1, with a weak D call TRBD1 (6 bases). The V gene lost 4 bases and the J gene lost 4 bases, with 10 bases spanning the gap. CDR1 KGHSH and CDR2 LQKENI come from the germline V gene. This CDR3 comprises 13 residues. The CDR3 spells CASSQGEITEAFF. The CDR3 DNA follows: TGTGCCAGCTCACAGGGGGAGATCACTGAAGCTTTCTTT.

The chain uses TRBV30 and TRBJ1-1; no definite D call. The CDR3 is made up of 14 amino acids. The germline V gene has CDR1 GTSNPN and CDR2 SVGIG (reference sequence). With 4 bases removed from V and 3 bases from J, the gap between germline ends came to 15 bases. DNA of the CDR3: TGTGCCTGGAAAGTTAAGGCGGTGGACACTGAAGCTTTCTTT. Translation: CAWKVKAVDTEAFF. Supplemented by reference TRBV30 and TRBJ1-1, the full variable domain reads SQTIHQWPATLVQPVGSPLSLECTVEGTSNPNLYWYRQAAGRGLQLLFYSVGIGQISSEVPQNLSASRPQDRQFILSSKKLLLSDSGFYLCAWKVKAVDTEAFFGQGTRLTVV.